The sample holds one count of the clone carrying this T cell receptor (beta chain). This specimen comes from a study of Ad26.COV2.S vaccination and SARS-CoV-2 variants. V lost 0 bases, J lost 5 bases, and 15 bases lay in between. The V gene's germline CDR1 is LGHDT and CDR2 YNNKEL (reference sequence). CDR3 length equals 16 residues. The method was immunoSEQ multiplex PCR; TCRdb's version includes in-frame clones alone and lacks a portion of them. The sample contains around 300,000 clones, 75% to 90% of which appear only once. Treatment indicated: roughly 19 received Ad26.COV2.S at low or high dose, single or two shots; 5 received placebo; per-sample allocation not given. Day 63 following the first vaccine or placebo injection was when the samples were taken.

This receptor was identified in a person between 18 and 59 years old who received the Ad26.COV2.S COVID-19 vaccine or a placebo. Sequenced material: peripheral blood, taken in a trial of Ad26.COV2.S vaccine versus placebo. J is TRBJ2-3 and V is TRBV3-1 (or the pseudogene TRBV3-2); the D gene is possibly TRBD2 (5 bases). The chain's CDR3 is CASSQDKARRRDTQYF. The CDR3 nucleotides read TGTGCCAGCAGCCAAGACAAAGCGCGGAGGAGAGATACGCAGTATTTT.